Below, 23 T cell receptor beta chains from the same sample are listed, as sequenced in a study of neurological immune-mediated disorders. TCRdb processed the 5' RACE reads anew with MiXCR; each CDR3 protein has one entry. The table lists around 50,000 distinct CDR3 sequences, approximately 3.9% of them singletons. The sequencing input was PBMCs. These receptors came from a man aged 60 to 69 with multiple sclerosis.

This clonotype was picked up many times. This rearrangement joins TRBV10-1 to TRBJ2-1; TRBD2 might be the D (5 bases). Trimming stripped 5 bases from V and 3 bases from J, with 14 bases between. The CDR3 is made up of 15 amino acids. Per germline, CDR1 WNHNN and CDR2 SYGVQD (reference sequence). CDR3 loop: CASSPSGENYNEQFF. CDR3 bases: TGCGCCAGCAGTCCAAGCGGAGAGAACTACAATGAGCAGTTCTTC.

This clonotype was counted ten times or more. The V and J genes are TRBV10-3 and TRBJ2-1; TRBD2 might be the D (5 bases). The V and J ends lost 2 bases and 0 bases respectively, with 8 bases between them. Germline-derived CDR1 and CDR2 are ENHRY and SYGVKD. The length of the CDR3 is 15 residues. CDR3 nucleotide sequence: TGTGCCATCAGTGAGGGGGAGAGCTCCTACAATGAGCAGTTCTTC. Its protein is CAISEGESSYNEQFF.

This clonotype appeared many times. The V gene is TRBV7-8, the J gene TRBJ2-7; D call uncertain. CDR3 size: 13 residues. Germline CDR1 SGHVS, CDR2 FQNEAQ. Trimming stripped 6 bases from V and 3 bases from J, with 12 bases between. The CDR3: CASSLFSNYEQYF. CDR3 sequence (DNA): TGTGCCAGCAGTTTATTCAGTAACTACGAGCAGTACTTC.

This clonotype was recorded many times. The chain employs TRBV2 and TRBJ1-1, with 11 bases that match TRBD1. The CDR3 is 19 amino acids. Germline assignment: CDR1 SNHLY and CDR2 FYNNEI. V trimming: 5 bases; J trimming: 1 base; junction bases outside the gene matches: 15. CDR3 nucleotides: TGTGCCAGCAGTCTATTCGTCGGACAGGGGGCAGAAGGGAACACTGAAGCTTTCTTT. Amino acid sequence: CASSLFVGQGAEGNTEAFF. Variable domain in full (rest from reference TRBV2 and TRBJ1-1): EPEVTQTPSHQVTQMGQEVILRCVPISNHLYFYWYRQILGQKVEFLVSFYNNEISEKSEIFDDQFSVERPDGSNFTLKIRSTKLEDSAMYFCASSLFVGQGAEGNTEAFFGQGTRLTVV.

This clonotype was observed at least ten times. The chain has TRBV5-1 and TRBJ2-7, with TRBD2 as a possible D gene (5 bases). Trimming pared 4 bases from V and 3 bases from J, leaving 26 bases between. Germline values: CDR1 SGHRS, CDR2 YFSETQ. The CDR3 spans 18 residues. The CDR3: CASSPLPKAGLSGYEQYF. The DNA for the CDR3 is TGCGCCAGCAGCCCTCTTCCAAAGGCGGGTCTATCCGGCTACGAGCAGTACTTC.

This clonotype has ten or more counts. The genes are TRBV3-1 and TRBJ2-2; D gene uncertain. V shed 5 bases and J shed 2 bases, with 15 bases lying between them. In germline, CDR1 is LGHDT, CDR2 YNNKEL (reference sequence). CDR3 size: 16 residues. Written as DNA, the CDR3 is TGTGCCAGCAGCGCCCTAGATGCTCCCAACACCGGGGAGCTGTTTTTT. Its protein is CASSALDAPNTGELFF.

This clonotype was picked up many times. The genes are TRBV5-1 and TRBJ2-3; 11 bases are shared with TRBD2. The CDR3 loop spans 15 amino acids. The germline V gene encodes CDR1 SGHRS and CDR2 YFSETQ. The junction had 3 bases not matched to a gene; V was cut back by 1 base and J by 5 bases. The CDR3 sequence is CASSLSLAGGDTQYF. CDR3 sequence (DNA): TGCGCCAGCAGCTTGAGCCTAGCGGGAGGAGATACGCAGTATTTT.

In its sample, this clonotype was seen many times. The chain joins TRBV20-1 to TRBJ2-1, with 14 bases fitting TRBD2. V gave up 7 bases and J gave up 9 bases; unmatched junction bases: 5. This CDR3 region has 13 residues. Germline V gives CDR1 DFQATT, CDR2 SNEGSKA (reference sequence). The CDR3 DNA is TGCAGTGGGGGACTAGCGGGAGAGGGTGAGCAGTTCTTC. It is translated as CSGGLAGEGEQFF.

This clonotype was seen at least ten times. This chain joins TRBV5-6 and TRBJ2-5, with TRBD2 as a possible D gene (5 bases). Trimming removed 2 bases from V and 5 bases from J, with 10 bases in between. CDR3 length equals 13 residues. Germline-derived CDR1 and CDR2 are SGHDT and YYEEEE. CDR3 DNA sequence: TGTGCCAGCAGCTTTATAGTAGCGGAGACCCAGTACTTC. Translated: CASSFIVAETQYF. Using reference TRBV5-6 and TRBJ2-5 for the parts outside the CDR3, the full variable domain is DAGVTQSPTHLIKTRGQQVTLRCSPKSGHDTVSWYQQALGQGPQFIFQYYEEEERQRGNFPDRFSGHQFPNYSSELNVNALLLGDSALYLCASSFIVAETQYFGPGTRLLVL.

Many counts were recorded for this clonotype. V usage is TRBV5-1 and J usage is TRBJ1-2; 7 bases line up with TRBD1. The CDR3 length is 13 residues. CDR1 and CDR2 (germline): SGHRS, YFSETQ. Losses at the gene ends were 4 bases for V and 3 bases for J; bases not matched to a gene: 3. As DNA, the CDR3 is TGCGCCAGCAGCATCGACAGGGACTATGGCTACACCTTC. Protein: CASSIDRDYGYTF.

There are many counts of this clonotype. This chain connects TRBV7-8 to TRBJ1-1; the match to TRBD1 covers 7 bases. V gave up 6 bases and J gave up 4 bases; unmatched junction bases: 5. Germline CDR1 SGHVS, CDR2 FQNEAQ. The CDR3 sequence is 13 residues long. CDR3 DNA sequence: TGTGCCAGCAGTCCGGACAGGACCACTGAAGCTTTCTTT. Protein sequence: CASSPDRTTEAFF.

This clonotype occurred many times. The CDR3 DNA follows: TGTGCCAGCAGGCGCGCCGTCGCACGGAGGGACGAGCAGTACTTC. Residues: CASRRAVARRDEQYF. The chain recombines TRBV7-2 with TRBJ2-7; maybe TRBD2 (6 bases). CDR1 is SGHTA and CDR2 is FQGNSA in the germline V gene. Between the trimmed V and J ends, which lost 6 bases and 5 bases, there was a span of 20 bases. The CDR3 is made up of 15 amino acids.

This clonotype was detected ten times or more. At one of its ends the junction is not consistent with the germline gene, which may arise from a read error. The gene calls are TRBV20-1 and TRBJ1-5; TRBD1 agrees at 8 bases. The CDR3 covers 14 residues. Germline lookup yields CDR1 DFQATT and CDR2 SNEGSKA (reference sequence). CDR3 coding DNA: TGCAGCGCTAATCAGGGGGCTATCAATCAGCCCCAGCATTTT. This gives the protein CSANQGAINQPQHF.

The sample holds many counts of this clonotype. The CDR3 sequence is CASNLEAFF. The CDR3 coding sequence is TGCGCCAGCAATCTGGAAGCTTTCTTT. The rearrangement uses TRBV5-1 and TRBJ1-1, with unresolved D. Germline V gene sequence: CDR1 SGHRS, CDR2 YFSETQ. This CDR3 comprises 9 residues. Trimming took off 6 bases at V and 8 bases at J, with 5 bases between the two ends.

This clonotype has a count of ten or more. The V gene is TRBV20-1, the J gene TRBJ2-1, with 8 bases that match TRBD2. Germline lookup yields CDR1 DFQATT and CDR2 SNEGSKA (reference sequence). The CDR3 has 16 amino acids. With 2 bases clipped from V and 6 bases from J, the junction kept 12 bases outside the gene matches. CDR3 sequence reads: CSARIRSAGATNEQFF. The DNA of the CDR3 is TGCAGTGCTAGAATAAGGTCAGCGGGAGCGACCAATGAGCAGTTCTTC.

This clonotype was counted ten times or more. This may come from a read error, since a much larger clone is one base off. The rearrangement links TRBV27 to TRBJ2-5; TRBD1 might be the D (6 bases). Trimming left V 1 base short and J 10 bases short, with 13 bases between. CDR1 MNHEY and CDR2 SMNVEV come from the germline V gene (reference sequence). The CDR3 covers 13 residues. The CDR3, as DNA: TGTGCCAGCAGTTTATTAACAGGGAAGAACCAGTACTTC. This translates into CASSLLTGKNQYF.

This clonotype was seen repeatedly, ten times or more. A junction end diverges from the germline sequence, so it may reflect a read error. The chain is built from TRBV4-1 and TRBJ2-3; D not resolved. This CDR3 region has 16 residues. CDR1 MGHRA and CDR2 YSYEKL come from the germline V gene. Here the CDR3 DNA reads TGCGCCAGCAGCTTGGACCCGGGCTATAGCACAGATACGCAATATTTT. Encoded protein: CASSLDPGYSTDTQYF.

This clonotype was observed many times. The chain carries TRBV20-1 and TRBJ1-4; D ambiguous. The V end was cut by 5 bases, the J end by 6 bases, with 10 bases between. CDR1 and CDR2 from the germline V gene are DFQATT and SNEGSKA (reference sequence). The CDR3 has 12 amino acids. Here the CDR3 DNA reads TGCAGTGCTTTTACGGCTCATGAAAAACTGTTTTTT. It is translated as CSAFTAHEKLFF.

This clonotype appeared many times. The chain joins TRBV3-1 to TRBJ2-2; no reliable D call. CDR3 length equals 12 residues. The V end lost 6 bases, the J end lost 3 bases, and 5 bases lay between the germline ends. In germline, CDR1 is LGHDT, CDR2 YNNKEL (reference sequence). CDR3 sequence: CASSDYTGELFF. The CDR3 DNA follows: TGTGCCAGCAGTGATTACACCGGGGAGCTGTTTTTT.

This clonotype came up a few times. This chain connects TRBV30 to TRBJ2-7, with D possibly matching TRBD2 (6 bases). The CDR3 consists of 12 residues. Germline CDR1 reads GTSNPN; CDR2 reads SVGIG (reference sequence). Trimming removed 0 bases from V and 4 bases from J, with 7 bases in between. The CDR3 sequence is CAWSVGGYEQYF. CDR3 bases: TGTGCCTGGAGTGTGGGAGGATACGAGCAGTACTTC.

This clonotype was picked up many times. CDR3 bases: TGCAGTGGGTGGGGGAACACCGGGGAGCTGTTTTTT. Protein sequence: CSGWGNTGELFF. The rearrangement joins TRBV20-1 to TRBJ2-2, with D unresolved. V was pared by 7 bases and J by 1 base, with 7 bases between. The germline V gene has CDR1 DFQATT and CDR2 SNEGSKA (reference sequence). The CDR3 runs 12 residues.

The chain is built from TRBV11-2 and TRBJ2-1; no firm D call. V was cut by 10 bases and J by 7 bases, with 17 bases left in between. The germline CDR1 and CDR2 sequences are SGHAT and FQNNGV. The CDR3 consists of 13 residues. CDR3 region: CATDMDGSNEQFF. DNA of the CDR3: TGTGCCACCGACATGGACGGCAGTAATGAGCAGTTCTTC.

This clonotype was observed a few times. This clone may be a read error of a much larger clone one base away. The gene calls are TRBV20-1 and TRBJ2-5; D is possibly TRBD2 (5 bases). The germline CDR1 and CDR2 sequences are DFQATT and SNEGSKA (reference sequence). This CDR3 has 11 amino acids. In DNA form, the CDR3 reads TGCAGTACTAGAGACCGGGAGACCCAGTACTTC. This encodes CSTRDRETQYF.